The 14 T cell receptor beta chains below were found in one sample sequenced in a study of blood T cell repertoires in COVID-19 (dated by TCRdb to between 2020 and 2021). The method was the immunoSEQ multiplex PCR assay. TCRdb mirrors the immuneACCESS table, restricted to in-frame sequences. Some clones are absent from its copies; in checked studies, under half trace to an unresolved V gene, and the reason for the others is unknown. The sample table lists approximately 210,000 clones, roughly four fifths of them with a count of one. The ten largest clones add up to 12% of the sample. What was sequenced was peripheral blood. The receptors shown here come from a woman aged 40-49 years with acute or convalescent COVID-19.

The genes are TRBV5-6 and TRBJ2-3, with D perhaps matching TRBD2 (5 bases). The CDR3 contains 16 residues. Trimming shortened V by 3 bases and J by 6 bases, and 20 bases separated the two germline ends. Germline V CDR1 and CDR2: SGHDT, YYEEEE. The CDR3 reads CASSSTGRRAVDTQYF. CDR3 in DNA: TGTGCCAGCAGCTCGACGGGCCGGCGGGCGGTTGATACGCAGTATTTT.

The V call is TRBV6-2 or TRBV6-3, the J call TRBJ2-1, with TRBD1 matching over 7 bases. V lost 6 bases and J lost 7; bases outside the gene matches: 15. From germline, CDR1 is MNHEY and CDR2 SVGEGT. The CDR3 runs to 16 residues. CDR3 sequence (DNA): TGTGCCAGCAGCCCTATAGTAGACAGGGTCGGGAATGAGCAGTTCTTC. It codes for CASSPIVDRVGNEQFF.

The gene calls are TRBV5-5 and TRBJ1-5, with TRBD1 matching over 10 bases. The CDR3 is 16 residues long. CDR1 is SGHKS, CDR2 YYEKEE, per germline (reference sequence). V lost 2 bases to trimming and J lost 6 bases; unmatched junction nucleotides: 8. The CDR3 coding sequence is TGTGCCAGCAGCTTATTTGGACGACAGGGGGCTCAGCCCCAGCATTTT. This encodes CASSLFGRQGAQPQHF.

The chain joins TRBV27 to TRBJ2-1; 7 positions agree with TRBD2. The length of the CDR3 is 14 residues. The V and J ends lost 4 bases and 6 bases, in that order; junction bases with no gene match: 6. CDR1 and CDR2 (germline): MNHEY, SMNVEV (reference sequence). CDR3 in amino acids: CASSSGLVLNEQFF. DNA of the CDR3: TGTGCCAGCAGTTCCGGACTAGTCCTCAATGAGCAGTTCTTC.

This clone was detected only a few times. The V and J genes are TRBV7-8 and TRBJ1-5, with TRBD1 identical over 7 bases. CDR1 SGHVS and CDR2 FQNEAQ come from the germline V gene. The J segment lost 2 bases and the V segment lost 1 base, leaving 8 bases of the junction unmatched. The CDR3 length is 17 residues. CDR3 nucleotides: TGTGCCAGCAGCTTAGGGGATGACAGGGAGGGCAATCAGCCCCAGCATTTT. It encodes CASSLGDDREGNQPQHF.

The CDR3 bases are TGTGCCAGCAGTGAACGAGGACAGGGTTCCTACGAGCAGTACTTC. Translated: CASSERGQGSYEQYF. V gene TRBV6-1 combines with J gene TRBJ2-7; 8 bases match TRBD1. V lost 2 bases and J lost 1; bases outside the gene matches: 4. CDR3 size: 15 residues. The germline gives CDR1 MNHNS, CDR2 SASEGT.

This clone was seen only once. The V and J genes are TRBV19 and TRBJ1-3, with a tentative D call TRBD1 (6 bases). The CDR3 covers 14 residues. The V end was cut by 5 bases, the J end by 2 bases, with 10 bases between. The germline gives CDR1 LNHDA, CDR2 SQIVND (reference sequence). CDR3 residues: CASSRQATGNTIYF. The DNA for the CDR3 is TGTGCCAGTAGTCGACAGGCTACTGGAAACACCATATATTTT.

On this clone: One junction end disagrees with the germline gene, perhaps due to a read error. The chain employs TRBV6-2 or TRBV6-3 and TRBJ1-6; no clear D. The CDR3 is 12 residues long. Germline V gives CDR1 MNHEY, CDR2 SVGEGT. The CDR3 region has the DNA TGTGCCAGCAGTTCCGAAGGCAGGCCCCCGACCTTT. Protein sequence: CASSSEGRPPTF.

The chain recombines TRBV6-5 with TRBJ1-3; D perhaps matches TRBD1 (6 bases). The germline V and J ends were trimmed by 5 bases and 0 bases, with 11 bases remaining between them. Germline values: CDR1 MNHEY, CDR2 SVGAGI. This CDR3 comprises 15 residues. The DNA for the CDR3 is TGTGCCAGCAGTCCGGACAGTGCCTCTGGAAACACCATATATTTT. It specifies CASSPDSASGNTIYF.

The rearrangement uses TRBV5-1 and TRBJ1-5; the D gene is possibly TRBD1 (5 bases). CDR1 is SGHRS and CDR2 is YFSETQ in the germline V gene. CDR3 length: 15 residues. The ends were cut back, 6 bases at V and 2 bases at J, with 15 bases in the middle. The CDR3 here is CASTYYPGGNQPQHF. The CDR3 region has the DNA TGCGCCAGCACGTACTATCCGGGGGGCAATCAGCCCCAGCATTTT.

This chain uses TRBV7-6 with TRBJ1-4; 9 bases fit TRBD1. The CDR3 loop spans 16 amino acids. Germline loops: CDR1 SGHVS, CDR2 FNYEAQ. V was pared by 5 bases and J by 0 bases, with 4 bases of the junction left unmatched. This CDR3 is CASSKTGGPTNEKLFF. In DNA, the CDR3 is TGTGCCAGCAGCAAGACAGGGGGGCCAACTAATGAAAAACTGTTTTTT.

Concerning this clone itself: Other DNA sequences in this specimen translate into the identical CDR3. The chain links TRBV19 to TRBJ1-2, with D hard to call. Trimming removed 7 bases at V and 4 bases at J, with 7 bases between. CDR1 is LNHDA, CDR2 SQIVND, per germline (reference sequence). The CDR3 consists of 11 residues. The CDR3: CASKSVYGYTF. CDR3 in DNA: TGTGCCAGTAAGTCGGTCTATGGCTACACCTTC.

The J gene is TRBJ2-1, the V gene TRBV5-1; D uncertain. This CDR3 comprises 13 residues. V lost 0 bases, J lost 4 bases, and 5 bases lay in between. Per germline, CDR1 SGHRS and CDR2 YFSETQ. Here the CDR3 DNA reads TGCGCCAGCAGCTTGGGGCAATACAATGAGCAGTTCTTC. It encodes CASSLGQYNEQFF.

In DNA, the CDR3 is TGTGCCAGCAGCTTAGCAGGACAAGATAACTATGGCTACACCTTC. Translated, it gives CASSLAGQDNYGYTF. V usage is TRBV7-9 and J usage is TRBJ1-2, with a tentative D call TRBD1 (5 bases). Germline lookup yields CDR1 SEHNR and CDR2 FQNEAQ (reference sequence). This CDR3 spans 15 amino acids. Trimming left V 0 bases short and J 1 base short, with 9 bases between.